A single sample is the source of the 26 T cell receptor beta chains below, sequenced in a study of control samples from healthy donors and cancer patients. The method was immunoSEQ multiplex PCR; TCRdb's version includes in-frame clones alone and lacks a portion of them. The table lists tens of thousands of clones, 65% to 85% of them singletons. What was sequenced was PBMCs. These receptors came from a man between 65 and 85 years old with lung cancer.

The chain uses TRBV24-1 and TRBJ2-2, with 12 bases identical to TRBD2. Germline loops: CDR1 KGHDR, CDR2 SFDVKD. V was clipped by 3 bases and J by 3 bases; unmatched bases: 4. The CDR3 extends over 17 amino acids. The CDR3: CATSDPSGGADTGELFF. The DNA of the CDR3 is TGTGCCACCAGTGATCCTAGCGGGGGGGCCGACACCGGGGAGCTGTTTTTT.

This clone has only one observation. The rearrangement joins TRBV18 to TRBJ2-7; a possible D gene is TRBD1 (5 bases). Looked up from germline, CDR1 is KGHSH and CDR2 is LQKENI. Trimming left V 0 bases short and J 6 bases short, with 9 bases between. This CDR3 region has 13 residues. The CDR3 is CASSPPWTSEQYF. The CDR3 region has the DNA TGTGCCAGCTCACCACCATGGACATCCGAGCAGTACTTC. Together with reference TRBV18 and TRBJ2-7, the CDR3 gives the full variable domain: NAGVMQNPRHLVRRRGQEARLRCSPMKGHSHVYWYRQLPEEGLKFMVYLQKENIIDESGMPKERFSAEFPKEGPSILRIQQVVRGDSAAYFCASSPPWTSEQYFGPGTRLTVT.

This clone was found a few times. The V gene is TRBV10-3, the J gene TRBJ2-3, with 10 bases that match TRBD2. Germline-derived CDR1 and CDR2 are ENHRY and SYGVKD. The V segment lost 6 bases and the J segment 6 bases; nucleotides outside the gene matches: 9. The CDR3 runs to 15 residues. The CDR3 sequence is CAISQGLAAGDTQYF. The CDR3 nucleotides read TGTGCCATCAGCCAAGGACTAGCGGCAGGGGATACGCAGTATTTT.

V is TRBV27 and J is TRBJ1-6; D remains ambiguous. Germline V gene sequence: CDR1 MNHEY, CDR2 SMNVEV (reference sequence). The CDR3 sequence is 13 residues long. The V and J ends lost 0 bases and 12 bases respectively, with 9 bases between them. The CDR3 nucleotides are TGTGCCAGCAGTTTATCCAGGTTGAAACCCCTCCACTTT. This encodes CASSLSRLKPLHF.

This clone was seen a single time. CDR3 DNA sequence: TGTGCCAGCAGTGAAGTAGCGGGGCCCCAAGAGACCCAGTACTTC. It translates to CASSEVAGPQETQYF. The genes are TRBV2 and TRBJ2-5; 8 nucleotides match TRBD2. CDR1 and CDR2 from the germline V gene are SNHLY and FYNNEI. The CDR3 runs 15 residues. J lost 1 base, V lost 1 base, and 2 bases had no gene match.

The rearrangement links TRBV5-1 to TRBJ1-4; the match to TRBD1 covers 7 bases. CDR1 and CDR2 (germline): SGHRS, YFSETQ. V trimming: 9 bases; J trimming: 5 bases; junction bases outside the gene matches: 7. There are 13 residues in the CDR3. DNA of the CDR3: TGCGCCACCCGACAGGGAGTAAATGAAAAACTGTTTTTT. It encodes CATRQGVNEKLFF.

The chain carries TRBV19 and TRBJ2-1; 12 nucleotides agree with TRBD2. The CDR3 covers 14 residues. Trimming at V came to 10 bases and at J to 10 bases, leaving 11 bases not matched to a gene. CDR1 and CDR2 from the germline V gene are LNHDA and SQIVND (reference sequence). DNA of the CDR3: TGTGCCACCGCAGGACTAGCGGGGCCCGCGGAGCAGTTCTTC. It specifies CATAGLAGPAEQFF.

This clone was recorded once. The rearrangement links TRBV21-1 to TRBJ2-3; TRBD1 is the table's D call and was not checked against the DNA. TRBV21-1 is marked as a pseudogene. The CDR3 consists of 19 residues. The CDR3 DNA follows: TGTGCCAGCAGCAAGCAGGGGGGTTGGCGGGGCCCCGGCGTAGATACGCAGTATTTT. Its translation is CASSKQGGWRGPGVDTQYF.

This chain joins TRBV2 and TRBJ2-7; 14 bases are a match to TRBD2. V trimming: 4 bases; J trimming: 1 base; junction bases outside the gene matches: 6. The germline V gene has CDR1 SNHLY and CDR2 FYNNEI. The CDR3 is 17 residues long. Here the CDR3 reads CASSAGLAGGQSYEQYF. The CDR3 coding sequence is TGTGCCAGCAGTGCCGGACTAGCGGGGGGCCAGTCCTACGAGCAGTACTTC.

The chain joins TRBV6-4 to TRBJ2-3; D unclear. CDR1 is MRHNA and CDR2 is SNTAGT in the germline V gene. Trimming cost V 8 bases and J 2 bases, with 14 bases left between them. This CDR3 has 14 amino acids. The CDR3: CASVKKIPTDTQYF. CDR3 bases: TGTGCCAGCGTTAAGAAGATCCCCACAGATACGCAGTATTTT.

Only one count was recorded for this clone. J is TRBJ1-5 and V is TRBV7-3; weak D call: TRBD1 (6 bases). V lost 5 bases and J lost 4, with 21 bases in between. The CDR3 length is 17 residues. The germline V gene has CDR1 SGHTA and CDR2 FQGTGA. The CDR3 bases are TGTGCCAGCAGCCCTAGGACAAGGGGGATTGGGAATCAGCCCCAGCATTTT. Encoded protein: CASSPRTRGIGNQPQHF.

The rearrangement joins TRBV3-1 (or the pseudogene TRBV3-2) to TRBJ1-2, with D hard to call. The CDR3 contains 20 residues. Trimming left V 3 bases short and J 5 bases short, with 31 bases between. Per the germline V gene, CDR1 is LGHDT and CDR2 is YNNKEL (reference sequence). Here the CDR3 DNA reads TGTGCCAGCAGCCACTGGGCTTCAGATTTTTCTCTTGCAGGCCCGTATGGCTACACCTTC. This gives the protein CASSHWASDFSLAGPYGYTF.

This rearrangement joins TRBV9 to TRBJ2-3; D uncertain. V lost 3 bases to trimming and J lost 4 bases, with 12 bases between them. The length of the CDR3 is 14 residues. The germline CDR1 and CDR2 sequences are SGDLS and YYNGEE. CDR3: CASSAVLSADTQYF. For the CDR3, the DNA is TGTGCCAGCAGCGCGGTTCTATCAGCAGATACGCAGTATTTT.

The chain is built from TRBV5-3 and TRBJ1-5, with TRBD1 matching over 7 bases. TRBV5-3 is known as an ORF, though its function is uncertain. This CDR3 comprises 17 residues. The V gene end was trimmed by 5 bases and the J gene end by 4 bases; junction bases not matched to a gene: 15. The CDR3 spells CARSYRDSLFGNQPQHF. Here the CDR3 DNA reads TGTGCCAGAAGTTACCGGGACAGTCTTTTTGGAAATCAGCCCCAGCATTTT.

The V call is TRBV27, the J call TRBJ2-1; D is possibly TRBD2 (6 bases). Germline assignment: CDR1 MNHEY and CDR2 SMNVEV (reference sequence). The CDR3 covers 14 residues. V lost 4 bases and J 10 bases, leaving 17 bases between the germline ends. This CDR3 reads CASSSELRLGEQFF. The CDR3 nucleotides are TGTGCCAGCAGTTCCGAGTTGAGACTAGGGGAGCAGTTCTTC.

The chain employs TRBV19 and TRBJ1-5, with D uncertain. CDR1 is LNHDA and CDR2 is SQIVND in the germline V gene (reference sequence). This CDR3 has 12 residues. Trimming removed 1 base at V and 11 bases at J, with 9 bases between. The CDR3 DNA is TGTGCCAGTAGTATAGGCCAAAAGGCCCAGCATTTT. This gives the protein CASSIGQKAQHF.

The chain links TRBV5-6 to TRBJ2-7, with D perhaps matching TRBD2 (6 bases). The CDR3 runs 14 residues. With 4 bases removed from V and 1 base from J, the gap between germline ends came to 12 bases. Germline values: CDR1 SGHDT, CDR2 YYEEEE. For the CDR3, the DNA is TGTGCCAGCAGCGTCCGGGACTCTTCCTACGAGCAGTACTTC. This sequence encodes CASSVRDSSYEQYF. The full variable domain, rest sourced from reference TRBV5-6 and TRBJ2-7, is DAGVTQSPTHLIKTRGQQVTLRCSPKSGHDTVSWYQQALGQGPQFIFQYYEEEERQRGNFPDRFSGHQFPNYSSELNVNALLLGDSALYLCASSVRDSSYEQYFGPGTRLTVT.

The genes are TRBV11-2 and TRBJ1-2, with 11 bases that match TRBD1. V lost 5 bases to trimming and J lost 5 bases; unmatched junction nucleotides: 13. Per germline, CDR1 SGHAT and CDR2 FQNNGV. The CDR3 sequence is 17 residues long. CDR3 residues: CASSVHPGTGGRYGYTF. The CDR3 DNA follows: TGTGCCAGCAGCGTCCACCCCGGGACAGGGGGAAGATATGGCTACACCTTC.

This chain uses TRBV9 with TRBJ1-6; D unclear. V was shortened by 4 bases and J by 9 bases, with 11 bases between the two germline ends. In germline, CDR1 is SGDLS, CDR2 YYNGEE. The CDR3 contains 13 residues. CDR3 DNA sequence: TGTGCCAGCAGCCCACCTACGGGTTCACCCCTCCACTTT. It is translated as CASSPPTGSPLHF.

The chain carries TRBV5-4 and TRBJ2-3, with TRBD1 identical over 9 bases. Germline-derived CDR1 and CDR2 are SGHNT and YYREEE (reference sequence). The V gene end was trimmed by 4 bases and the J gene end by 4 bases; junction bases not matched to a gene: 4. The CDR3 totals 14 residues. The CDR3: CASSTGQGADTQYF. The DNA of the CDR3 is TGTGCCAGCAGCACGGGACAGGGCGCAGATACGCAGTATTTT.

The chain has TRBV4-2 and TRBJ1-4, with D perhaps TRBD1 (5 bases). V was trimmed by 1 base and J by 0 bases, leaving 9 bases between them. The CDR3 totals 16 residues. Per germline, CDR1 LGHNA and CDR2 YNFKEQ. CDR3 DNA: TGTGCCAGCAGCCAAGCAGGGCAGGCAACTAATGAAAAACTGTTTTTT. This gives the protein CASSQAGQATNEKLFF.

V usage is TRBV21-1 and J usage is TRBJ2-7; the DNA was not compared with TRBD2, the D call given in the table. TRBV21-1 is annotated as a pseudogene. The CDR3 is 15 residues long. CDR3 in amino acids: CASSTDLAGGAEQYF. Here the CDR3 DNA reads TGTGCCAGCAGCACCGACTTAGCGGGGGGGGCGGAGCAGTACTTC.

The CDR3: CASSGIASGTDTQYF. The CDR3 DNA reads as TGTGCCAGCAGTGGAATAGCCTCTGGCACAGATACGCAGTATTTT. This chain links TRBV2 with TRBJ2-3; unclear D gene. Germline assignment: CDR1 SNHLY and CDR2 FYNNEI. Trimming shortened V by 4 bases and J by 1 base, and 12 bases separated the two germline ends. The CDR3 consists of 15 residues.

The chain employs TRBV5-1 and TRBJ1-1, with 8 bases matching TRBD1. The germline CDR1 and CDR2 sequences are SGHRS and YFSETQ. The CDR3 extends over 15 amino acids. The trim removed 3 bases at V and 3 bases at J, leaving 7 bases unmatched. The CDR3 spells CASSYNGQGYTEAFF. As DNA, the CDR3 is TGCGCCAGCAGCTACAACGGACAGGGATACACTGAAGCTTTCTTT.

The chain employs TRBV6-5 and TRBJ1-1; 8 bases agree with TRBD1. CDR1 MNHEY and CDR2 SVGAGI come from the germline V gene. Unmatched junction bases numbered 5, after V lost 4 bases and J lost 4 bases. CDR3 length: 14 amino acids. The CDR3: CASSSHRGGTEAFF. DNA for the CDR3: TGTGCCAGCAGTTCACACAGGGGGGGCACTGAAGCTTTCTTT.

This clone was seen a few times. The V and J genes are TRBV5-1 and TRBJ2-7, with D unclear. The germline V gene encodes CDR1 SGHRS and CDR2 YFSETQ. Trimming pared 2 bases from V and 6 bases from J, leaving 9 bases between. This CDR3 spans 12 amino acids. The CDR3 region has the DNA TGCGCCAGCAGCTTCCCCGGGCCCGAGCAGTACTTC. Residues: CASSFPGPEQYF.